This T cell receptor (beta chain) was retrieved from a study of OX40 agonist ivuxolimab in advanced cancers. Study-level background: The costimulatory receptor OX40 (CD134) was targeted by ivuxolimab, a fully human IgG2 agonistic monoclonal antibody. Intravenous ivuxolimab was administered to patients every 2 weeks at six dose levels: 0.01, 0.1, 0.3, 1.5, 3 and 10 mg/kg. Of the approximately 50 dose-escalation patients, hepatocellular carcinoma was present in 19, melanoma in roughly 15, renal cell carcinoma in 9 and head and neck cancer in 9. In the dose-escalation cohort, 82.7% of patients were male, and the mean age was approximately 64 years, with a range of roughly 20 to 80. Patients were allowed to have had prior anti-PD-1, anti-PD-L1 or anti-CTLA-4 therapy, and about 40% of the dose-escalation patients had been treated with checkpoint inhibitors. Partial responses occurred in three dose-escalation patients: two with cutaneous melanoma and one with hepatocellular carcinoma. Peripheral TCRbeta sequencing aimed to test whether ivuxolimab altered TCR sequence diversity and caused clonal T-cell expansion. The paper reports the monotherapy dose-escalation portion (N = 52 patients) of the phase I ivuxolimab trial.

The trial excluded patients who had a history of autoimmune disease or were on systemic immunosuppression. Peripheral blood for TCR sequencing was collected from all dose cohorts at baseline, on cycle 4 day 1, and on cycle 7 day 1. Samples were obtained from an open-label, multicenter, first-in-human phase I dose-escalation trial of ivuxolimab. The trial enrolled adults with locally advanced or metastatic head and neck squamous cell, hepatocellular, melanoma or renal cell carcinoma. Before TCR sequencing, CD4+ and CD8+ T cells were separately sorted from peripheral blood. The study at large found these results: At doses from 0.1 to 3.0 mg/kg, clonal expansion was seen in both CD4+ and CD8+ blood T cells between baseline and week 6. Low levels of normalized T-cell clonal expansion were also seen in some patients who did not respond. In partial responders in the 0.1-3.0 mg/kg groups, normalized peripheral clonal expansion was found to be among the lowest, especially among CD8+ T cells. The antigen specificity of the peripheral T cells that underwent clonal expansion was not determined. After ivuxolimab, more expanded clones were found on average in CD8+ T cells than in CD4+ T cells.

From cysteine to phenylalanine, the CDR3 is 16 amino acids long. The DNA shown is the 48-base CDR3, in frame from base 1. A distance of 13 bases separates the germline ends of V and J, which lose 0 bases and 4 bases respectively. The CDR1 and CDR2 encoded by the germline V gene are SGHDN and FVKESK. Genomic DNA was extracted from sorted cells for sequencing of the TCRbeta CDR3 region. TCRbeta CDR3 regions were sequenced using the immunoSEQ Assay. TCRdb mirrors the immuneACCESS table, restricted to in-frame sequences. Some clones are absent from its copies; in checked studies, under half trace to an unresolved V gene, and the reason for the others is unknown. In all, the sample holds over 55,000 clones, and 70% to 85% of those were seen once. Roughly 2.6% of the sample lies in the top ten. For this clone: Its antigen is unknown. No base quality values were provided; no much bigger clone lies one nucleotide off.

This clonotype was obtained from an adult with an advanced solid tumor such as melanoma, head and neck, liver or kidney cancer. The chain employs TRBV14 and TRBJ2-1, with the D gene too uncertain to name. Material: CD4+ or CD8+ T cells sorted from blood, obtained in a trial of the OX40 agonist ivuxolimab. Here the CDR3 is given as CASSQDRARLYNEQFF. The DNA is as follows: TGTGCCAGCAGCCAAGACCGGGCCCGTCTATACAATGAGCAGTTCTTC.